The 4 T cell receptor beta chains below were found in one sample sequenced in a study of shared clonotypes between healthy human individuals. Generated by immunoSEQ multiplex PCR, the TCRdb table keeps only in-frame clones and is missing some. The table has about 470,000 clones, about four fifths seen once. Sequencing used PBMCs. The source of these receptors is a woman in her thirties or forties in good health. Some clones in this sample may be carry-over from other donors' samples.

This clone was seen only once. V is TRBV7-2 and J is TRBJ2-7; 11 bases line up with TRBD1. The CDR3 is 15 residues long. Trimming cost V 4 bases and J 3 bases; bases outside gene matches: 5. Germline V lookup: CDR1 SGHTA, CDR2 FQGNSA. This CDR3 is CASSSGTGGIYEQYF. Written as DNA, the CDR3 is TGTGCCAGCAGCTCTGGGACAGGGGGAATCTACGAGCAGTACTTC. The whole variable domain, remainder taken from reference TRBV7-2 and TRBJ2-7, is GAGVSQSPSNKVTEKGKDVELRCDPISGHTALYWYRQSLGQGLEFLIYFQGNSAPDKSGLPSDRFSAERTGGSVSTLTIQRTQQEDSAVYLCASSSGTGGIYEQYFGPGTRLTVT.

The chain carries TRBV5-4 and TRBJ2-7; perhaps TRBD2 as D (6 bases). Trimming stripped 4 bases from V and 0 bases from J, with 11 bases between. From germline, CDR1 is SGHNT and CDR2 YYREEE (reference sequence). This CDR3 is built from 14 residues. DNA of the CDR3: TGTGCCAGCAGCCTTAGCGGTTCCTCCTACGAGCAGTACTTC. It encodes CASSLSGSSYEQYF.

This clone was detected once. The rearrangement links TRBV5-4 to TRBJ2-5; a weak D match, TRBD1 (5 bases). In germline, CDR1 is SGHNT, CDR2 YYREEE (reference sequence). Trimming removed 0 bases from V and 1 base from J, with 13 bases in between. The CDR3 contains 16 residues. CDR3 nucleotides: TGTGCCAGCAGCTTGGGGACAACCTACCGCCAAGAGACCCAGTACTTC. It specifies CASSLGTTYRQETQYF.

The rearrangement uses TRBV19 and TRBJ1-1, with a possible D match to TRBD1 (5 bases). This CDR3 has 13 residues. Trimming cost V 4 bases and J 6 bases, with 12 bases left between them. CDR1 is LNHDA, CDR2 SQIVND, per germline (reference sequence). CDR3 protein: CASSTTVHAEAFF. In nucleotides, the CDR3 is TGTGCCAGTAGTACGACAGTACACGCTGAAGCTTTCTTT.